Following are 10 T cell receptor beta chains from one sample sequenced in a study of read filtering for tumor transcriptome and immune sequencing. The library was built from roughly 400 ng RNA with molecular barcoded adaptors for alpha/delta and beta/gamma chains. TCRdb used MiXCR to reprocess the reads, holding one entry per CDR3 protein. This sample has about 24,000 distinct CDR3 sequences; approximately 22% occur once, and the top ten carry around 47%. Source material: a population of CD138-negative cells sorted from bone marrow. The receptors originated from a donor aged 40 or over with multiple myeloma.

The rearrangement joins TRBV5-1 to TRBJ2-5, with 12 nucleotides matching TRBD2. The trim removed 4 bases at V and 5 bases at J, leaving 6 bases unmatched. The CDR3 runs to 15 residues. Germline V gene lookup returns CDR1 SGHRS and CDR2 YFSETQ. The CDR3 DNA follows: TGCGCCAGCAGCCGGCGGACTAGCGGGGAGGAGACCCAGTACTTC. Its protein is CASSRRTSGEETQYF.

This clonotype was observed at least ten times. The rearrangement links TRBV2 to TRBJ2-1; 8 nucleotides agree with TRBD1. Germline V CDR1 and CDR2: SNHLY, FYNNEI. This CDR3 region has 13 residues. V was clipped by 11 bases and J by 4 bases; unmatched bases: 7. As DNA, the CDR3 is TGTGCCCTCCGGGACAGGTTATACAATGAGCAGTTCTTC. It codes for CALRDRLYNEQFF.

This clonotype was counted at least ten times. The chain couples TRBV3-1 to TRBJ2-1; possibly TRBD2 for D (5 bases). The ends were cut back, 4 bases at V and 7 bases at J, with 14 bases in the middle. Germline V lookup: CDR1 LGHDT, CDR2 YNNKEL (reference sequence). This CDR3 has 14 residues. The DNA for the CDR3 is TGTGCCAGCAGCCTGCGGGCCCACGGAAATGAGCAGTTCTTC. Translation gives CASSLRAHGNEQFF.

Ten or more counts support this clonotype. The DNA for the CDR3 is TGTGCCAGCAGCCCCGACGCCAACGTCCTGACTTTC. This codes for CASSPDANVLTF. The chain carries TRBV5-4 and TRBJ2-6; D unclear. The V gene's germline CDR1 is SGHNT and CDR2 YYREEE (reference sequence). V lost 4 bases and J lost 7, with 6 bases in between. The length of the CDR3 is 12 residues.

This clonotype was detected ten times or more. V and J are TRBV5-1 and TRBJ1-1, with D maybe TRBD1 (5 bases). Trimming stripped 0 bases from V and 0 bases from J, with 9 bases between. CDR1 is SGHRS, CDR2 YFSETQ, per germline. The CDR3 is 15 amino acids. DNA for the CDR3: TGCGCCAGCAGCTTGGGAGCAGGGTTGAACACTGAAGCTTTCTTT. Protein: CASSLGAGLNTEAFF.

Ten or more counts support this clonotype. The rearrangement uses TRBV28 and TRBJ2-5, with 8 positions matching TRBD1. The V and J ends lost 8 bases and 5 bases, in that order; junction bases with no gene match: 7. Germline V CDR1 and CDR2: MDHEN, SYDVKM. The CDR3 runs 13 residues. CDR3 nucleotides: TGTGCCAGCCTTGCAGGGGGCGGCGAGACCCAGTACTTC. It is translated as CASLAGGGETQYF.

This clonotype rates as medium-sized (0.01 to 0.1%). The chain employs TRBV5-8 and TRBJ2-1; D unresolved. Germline values: CDR1 SGHTS, CDR2 YDEGEE. V lost 7 bases and J 4 bases, leaving 9 bases between the germline ends. This CDR3 has 12 residues. The CDR3 is CASSLKYNEQFF. The CDR3 coding sequence is TGTGCCAGCTCGCTAAAATACAATGAGCAGTTCTTC.

Points on this clonotype: A much larger clone differs from this one at a single base, so this may be a read error. The chain links TRBV12-3 or TRBV12-4 to TRBJ2-1, with D possibly being TRBD1 (5 bases). CDR3 length equals 12 residues. V was clipped by 6 bases and J by 12 bases, with 15 bases between them. CDR3 amino acids: CASRDDRHVQFF. The CDR3 bases are TGTGCCAGCAGAGACGACAGACATGTGCAGTTCTTC.

This clonotype was counted once. A much more abundant neighbour one base away suggests this may be a read error. The V and J genes are TRBV7-3 and TRBJ2-3; 7 positions match TRBD1. This CDR3 spans 14 amino acids. The germline V gene has CDR1 SGHTA and CDR2 FQGTGA. The CDR3 sequence: CVSRQGVGTDTQYF. CDR3 DNA sequence: TGTGTCAGCAGACAGGGTGTCGGCACAGATACGCAGTATTTT.

This clonotype appeared a few times. The genes are TRBV20-1 and TRBJ1-5; D is perhaps TRBD1 (6 bases). CDR1 and CDR2 from the germline V gene are DFQATT and SNEGSKA (reference sequence). This CDR3 comprises 14 residues. CDR3 sequence (DNA): TGCAGCGTTGGGGGCGGGGGTTTGAGTCAGCCCCAGCATTTT. This translates into CSVGGGGLSQPQHF.